This record looks at one TCR beta chain sequence and its context. The CDR3 has 15 residues. Germline V CDR1 and CDR2: SGHNT, YYREEE (reference sequence). V was shortened by 4 bases and J by 0 bases, with 13 bases between the two germline ends. This entry belongs to a study of blood T cell repertoires in COVID-19. Overall study: The origin of the acute and convalescent COVID-19 samples was the United States, Italy and Spain.

Produced via immunoSEQ multiplex PCR; TCRdb's table is partial and in-frame only. The sample consists of about 240,000 clones, around 90% of them appearing once. Source material: peripheral blood. The rearrangement links TRBV5-4 to TRBJ1-1; D ambiguous. The sequence came from a man aged 60-69 years who had recovered from COVID-19. The CDR3 reads CASSREHYMNTEAFF. The CDR3 region has the DNA TGTGCCAGCAGCCGGGAGCACTACATGAACACTGAAGCTTTCTTT. Drawing the rest from reference TRBV5-4 and TRBJ1-1, the complete variable domain is ETGVTQSPTHLIKTRGQQVTLRCSSQSGHNTVSWYQQALGQGPQFIFQYYREEENGRGNFPPRFSGLQFPNYSSELNVNALELDDSALYLCASSREHYMNTEAFFGQGTRLTVV.